This T cell receptor (beta chain) was documented in a study of blood T cell repertoires in COVID-19. Study as a whole: T cells, B-cell-depleted T cells, or PBMCs provided the cDNA or gDNA that served as material.

Only a few counts were recorded for this clone. The study recruited exposed participants who had met a COVID-19 case within 2 weeks before entry. CDR1 SNHLY and CDR2 FYNNEI come from the germline V gene. The CDR3 runs 13 residues. Trimming cost V 3 bases and J 7 bases, with 9 bases left between them. Data came from immunoSEQ multiplex PCR; TCRdb stores just in-frame clones and leaves some out. The table has over 350,000 clones, approximately 90% seen once. Source material: PBMCs or T cells enriched from blood (not recorded which). V usage is TRBV2 and J usage is TRBJ1-4; TRBD1 might be the D (5 bases). This receptor was taken from a woman aged 40-49 years who had been exposed to COVID-19. CDR3 sequence: CASSDREGEKLFF. The DNA for the CDR3 is TGTGCCAGCAGTGACAGGGAGGGTGAAAAACTGTTTTTT.